This T cell receptor (beta chain) was documented in a study of blood T cells in healthy people across ages (dated by TCRdb to between 2014 and 2016). Study-level background: In model experiments, template switching captured roughly one uniquely barcoded TCR beta cDNA molecule for every two T cells. Using deep sequencing normalized with unique cDNA molecular identifiers, the study measured how TCR beta repertoire diversity changes with age. The donors were split into four age groups: young (average 16 years), middle-aged (about 40), aged (about 56) and long-lived (roughly 86). To avoid experimental bias, donors of different ages were distributed randomly across sequencing lanes. For two donors (one aged 18 to 30 and one aged 80 or older), the study analyzed two additional independent replicas of 1 million unique cDNA reads from the same blood draw.

Concerning this clonotype itself: The clone's antigen remains unknown. One base away there is no much larger clone; base qualities are not given.

The donors were 40 or so Caucasian individuals from Russia, aged roughly 6 to 90 years, who were systemically healthy. Each donor gave 9.5 to 10 milliliters of peripheral blood, drawn into EDTA-treated Vacutainer tubes. PBMCs were isolated by Ficoll-Paque density-gradient centrifugation, with at least 6.5 million obtained per sample. Trizol reagent was used to extract total RNA from PBMCs, with at least 5 micrograms per sample. For every donor, flow cytometry on a PBMC aliquot measured the percentage of naive CD45RAhigh/CD27high T cells. The library was obtained by 5' RACE. TCRdb names Illumina HiSeq 2500 as the instrument used. A second roughly 7 to 12 cycle PCR used a sample-barcoded 5' primer and a J-beta primer mix. A unique molecular identifier was introduced onto each TCR beta cDNA molecule by a template-switch 5' adaptor carrying 12 random nucleotides. Each sample yielded at least 2.5 million CDR3-containing paired-end reads. The Mint cDNA synthesis kit, primed by a TRBC-specific oligonucleotide, was used to synthesize first-strand cDNA from all RNA. Following uracil-DNA glycosylase treatment, a first 18-cycle PCR with universal primers M1SS and BC2_uni_R was performed on all cDNA. The paper's processing steps were these. Normalization of each sample was performed by random selection of 1 million high-quality reads, each carrying a distinct molecular identifier. Instead of being binned into consensus sequences, reads that shared molecular identifiers were thrown out. MiTCR, set to a Q25 quality threshold and the strictest error-elimination algorithm, was used for CDR3 identification, clonotype clustering and error correction. Lower-bound total TCR beta diversity was estimated with a nonparametric unseen species model using Euler transformation. Using fastp trimming at Q25 and MiXCR clonotype assembly, TCRdb reanalyzed the public sequencing data and kept in-frame beta chains. Here each entry gathers all rows of one CDR3 protein and keeps the most common genes and DNA. It is TCRdb's table, rather than the study itself, that gives the V and J calls and clone size. The sample profile shows more than 1,400,000 distinct CDR3 sequences; about 40% of them were found once. The ten largest clones capture roughly 7.9% of the sample.

CDR1 and CDR2, per the germline V gene (reference sequence), are DFQATT and SNEGSKA. The CDR3 holds 13 amino acids from the cysteine to the phenylalanine. The retained sequence is limited to the CDR3, 39 bases, with the frame set at the first base. The V and J ends are trimmed by 3 bases and 3 bases, leaving 11 bases between them. Overall results and qualifications from the work: Because donor CMV infection status was unknown, age-related changes in expanded clonotypes were potentially confounded. Compared with the aged group, the long-lived group had more naive CD4+ T cells, fewer expanded clones and increased TCR diversity, a pattern suggesting age selection. Total diversity estimates from one million sequenced T cells were considered lower bounds and underestimates. Observed TCR beta diversity per million T cells fell roughly linearly with age, and a significant reduction was already apparent by age approximately 41. Observed TCR beta diversity correlated strongly with the percentage of naive T cells measured by flow cytometry. Since profiling was done on bulk unsorted PBMCs, naive and antigen-experienced compartments could not be conclusively compared.

Recombination connected TRBV20-1 to TRBJ1-2, with TRBD1 as a weak D call on 5 bases. Sequenced material: blood. The origin of this receptor is a woman between 18 and 30 years old in good health. The nucleotides read TGCAGTGCTAGGGTCCAAGGGGACTATGGCTACACCTTC. This encodes CSARVQGDYGYTF.